The rows below give T cell receptor beta chains drawn from one sample of a study of monozygotic twins with inflammatory bowel disease. Using the 5' RACE reads, TCRdb records one entry per CDR3 protein without DNA. The sample totals about 450,000 distinct CDR3 sequences. Sample: blood. The receptors shown here come from a human donor with ulcerative colitis or Crohn's disease, or a healthy co-twin of an affected twin (not recorded which). CDR3s include the opening cysteine and the closing phenylalanine or tryptophan.

j_call | v_call | cdr3_aa
TRBJ2-2 | TRBV19 | CASSIRGPATSGGAGTGELFF
TRBJ1-1 | TRBV7-3 | CASSLRRGGPMNTEAFF
TRBJ2-2 | TRBV5-1 | CASSLVAGGPPGELFF
TRBJ2-2 | TRBV2 | CASSFESGGRTGELFF
TRBJ2-2 | TRBV5-4 | CASRPNQGHPGELFF
TRBJ1-2 | TRBV12-3/TRBV12-4 | CASRLTGEEGYTF
TRBJ2-5 | TRBV7-2 | CASRPGGLVGETQYF
TRBJ1-5 | TRBV4-3 | CASSEMNNQPQHF
TRBJ2-3 | TRBV12-3/TRBV12-4 | CASSSNGGTDTQYF
TRBJ2-1 | TRBV12-5 | CASGPPDSPRYNEQFF
TRBJ2-7 | TRBV18 | CASSPSLGDPSYEQYF
TRBJ1-4 | TRBV29-1 | CSVARGPTNEKLFF
TRBJ2-3 | TRBV11-2 | CASSPPSGSTDTQYF
TRBJ2-3 | TRBV7-9 | CASSYPGAADTQYF
TRBJ2-7 | TRBV5-1 | CASSAGLYEQYF
TRBJ2-7 | TRBV7-9 | CASSHPSSSYEQYF
TRBJ1-1 | TRBV29-1 | CSVEQGVGTEAFF
TRBJ1-4 | TRBV20-1 | CSARVQVNEKLFF
TRBJ2-2 | TRBV3-1 | CASSQGGVPNTGELFF
TRBJ2-1 | TRBV5-5 | CASSLASEQFF
TRBJ1-2 | TRBV6-6 | CASTLPANYGYTF
TRBJ2-5 | TRBV11-2 | CASSSSGWTSGEWETQYF
TRBJ2-1 | TRBV11-2 | CASSLGTSGANEQFF
TRBJ2-2 | TRBV9 | CASSILLVGGELFF
TRBJ2-2 | TRBV3-1 | CASSQDSAGISPGELFF
TRBJ2-1 | TRBV5-1 | CASSSSGGSYNEQFF
TRBJ1-2 | TRBV14 | CASSQELKGRGNYGYTF
TRBJ1-2 | TRBV6-6 | CASKIQGADGYTF
TRBJ2-7 | TRBV10-3 | CAISKSGTPNDEQYF
TRBJ2-3 | TRBV5-1 | CASSGPGLVSDTQYF
TRBJ1-6 | TRBV5-1 | CASGDRLDSPLHF
TRBJ1-1 | TRBV5-1 | CASSLGRETDTEAFF
TRBJ2-3 | TRBV28 | CASSLSNGWDRNF
TRBJ1-1 | TRBV14 | CASCVQANTEAFF
TRBJ2-1 | TRBV7-3 | CASSLIGGEQFF
TRBJ2-3 | TRBV15 | CATSRLAGVIDTQYF
TRBJ2-3 | TRBV5-1 | CASSFSGDRTQYF
TRBJ2-2 | TRBV4-3 | CASSQVGRGRTGELFF
TRBJ2-7 | TRBV14 | CASSPRRAYEQYF
TRBJ1-1 | TRBV23-1 | CARVLIPGQGENGDTEAFF
TRBJ2-3 | TRBV7-2 | CASSPQEGGPADTQYF
TRBJ1-1 | TRBV27 | CASSLGPTPNTEAFF
TRBJ2-7 | TRBV10-3 | CATWGFEDALEEQYF
TRBJ2-1 | TRBV20-1 | CSAGTGSSYNEQFF
TRBJ2-4 | TRBV6-6 | CASSYDQMAYF
TRBJ1-1 | TRBV6-2/TRBV6-3 | CASIRGQGILNTEAFF
TRBJ1-4 | TRBV7-8 | CASKTNRLSEKLFF
TRBJ2-5 | TRBV20-1 | CSARDTGLQYF
TRBJ2-7 | TRBV4-3 | CASSQEIGLVGGPHEQYF
TRBJ2-3 | TRBV7-2 | CASSLRLPDTQYF